A single sample gave rise to the 23 T cell receptor beta chains below, sequenced in a study of shared clonotypes between healthy human individuals. Here immunoSEQ multiplex PCR was the method, and the copy in TCRdb shows in-frame clones only, minus some. The sample lists 490,000 or so clones, about 79% seen once, with approximately 12% in the top ten. The sample taken for sequencing was PBMCs. The receptors here all came from a woman aged 40 to 50 in good health. Some clones in this sample may be carry-over from other donors' samples.

This chain connects TRBV7-9 to TRBJ2-1; TRBD2 matches at 7 bases. The germline V gene encodes CDR1 SEHNR and CDR2 FQNEAQ (reference sequence). Trimming at V came to 5 bases and at J to 8 bases, leaving 9 bases not matched to a gene. CDR3 length equals 14 residues. The CDR3 is CASSMTSPGDEQFF. CDR3 in DNA: TGTGCCAGCAGCATGACTAGCCCTGGGGATGAGCAGTTCTTC.

V is TRBV5-1 and J is TRBJ2-2; D call uncertain. Trimming stripped 0 bases from V and 2 bases from J, with 8 bases between. From germline, CDR1 is SGHRS and CDR2 YFSETQ. The CDR3 consists of 15 residues. CDR3 nucleotides: TGCGCCAGCAGCTTGGACCAGGTCAACACCGGGGAGCTGTTTTTT. Its translation: CASSLDQVNTGELFF.

V gene TRBV28 combines with J gene TRBJ2-3; 8 nucleotides align to TRBD2. Per the germline V gene, CDR1 is MDHEN and CDR2 is SYDVKM. J lost 5 bases, V lost 6 bases, and 7 bases had no gene match. The CDR3 runs to 14 residues. The CDR3 region has the DNA TGTGCCAGCAGGGACGGGAGGGCGGTAGATACGCAGTATTTT. Its translation is CASRDGRAVDTQYF.

Remarks on this clone: Mismatch with germline at one junction end may stem from a read error. The rearrangement uses TRBV2 and TRBJ2-1, with TRBD2 matching 10 bases. Germline V lookup: CDR1 SNHLY, CDR2 FYNNEI. This CDR3 comprises 13 residues. CDR3 in amino acids: CAGRTSGDNEQFF. The CDR3 DNA reads as TGTGCCGGCAGGACTAGCGGAGACAATGAGCAGTTCTTC.

This clone was seen once. This chain connects TRBV4-2 to TRBJ2-2; D unclear. The V end lost 1 base, the J end lost 1 base, and 10 bases lay between the germline ends. The CDR3 is 16 residues long. Germline CDR1 is LGHNA and CDR2 is YNFKEQ. The CDR3 region has the DNA TGTGCCAGCAGCCAAGCGTCCGGAATGAACACCGGGGAGCTGTTTTTT. Encoded protein: CASSQASGMNTGELFF.

This clone was recorded only once. The chain carries TRBV30 and TRBJ2-1, with D tentatively TRBD2 (6 bases). Germline lookup yields CDR1 GTSNPN and CDR2 SVGIG (reference sequence). The CDR3 spans 15 residues. The V gene lost 4 bases and the J gene lost 3 bases, with 16 bases spanning the gap. The CDR3 loop reads CAWIPIVAVYNEQFF. The CDR3 DNA follows: TGTGCCTGGATCCCCATTGTAGCGGTCTACAATGAGCAGTTCTTC.

The rearrangement links TRBV5-4 to TRBJ2-5; 14 bases match TRBD2. Germline-derived CDR1 and CDR2 are SGHNT and YYREEE (reference sequence). Trimming took 1 base from V and 3 from J; bases not matched to a gene: 5. This CDR3 is built from 17 residues. The CDR3 DNA sequence: TGTGCCAGCAGCTTGCGACTAGCGGGAGGGCCGGAAGAGACCCAGTACTTC. This sequence encodes CASSLRLAGGPEETQYF.

The V gene is TRBV28, the J gene TRBJ1-5; no clear D gene. The V end was cut by 8 bases, the J end by 4 bases, with 12 bases between. CDR3 length equals 13 residues. Germline loops: CDR1 MDHEN, CDR2 SYDVKM. CDR3 nucleotides: TGTGCCAGCTTCGGAGGGCGAAATCAGCCCCAGCATTTT. This translates into CASFGGRNQPQHF.

The chain uses TRBV29-1 and TRBJ2-5, with a weak D call TRBD2 (6 bases). Trimming removed 4 bases at V and 4 bases at J, with 10 bases between. The CDR3 runs 12 residues. The V gene's germline CDR1 is SQVTM and CDR2 ANQGSEA. CDR3 in amino acids: CSVVADRETQYF. The CDR3, as DNA: TGCAGCGTTGTAGCGGACCGAGAGACCCAGTACTTC.

The CDR3 coding sequence is TGTGCCAGCAGTCCAATTGGACAGGGGAAAGGAGCTTTCTTT. Amino acid sequence: CASSPIGQGKGAFF. The V and J genes are TRBV28 and TRBJ1-1; TRBD1 matches at 9 bases. Germline V gene sequence: CDR1 MDHEN, CDR2 SYDVKM. Losses at the gene ends were 5 bases for V and 10 bases for J; bases not matched to a gene: 11. The CDR3 length is 14 residues.

Turning to this clone: A read error may explain this, as a much larger clone is one base away. The chain couples TRBV5-4 to TRBJ2-3, with D hard to call. Germline V CDR1 and CDR2: SGHNT, YYREEE (reference sequence). This CDR3 spans 12 amino acids. With 1 base removed from V and 3 bases from J, the gap between germline ends came to 3 bases. The CDR3 is CASSLRTDTQYF. CDR3 bases: TGTGCCAGCAGCTTGAGGACAGATACGCAGTATTTT. Drawing the rest from reference TRBV5-4 and TRBJ2-3, the complete variable domain is ETGVTQSPTHLIKTRGQQVTLRCSSQSGHNTVSWYQQALGQGPQFIFQYYREEENGRGNFPPRFSGLQFPNYSSELNVNALELDDSALYLCASSLRTDTQYFGPGTRLTVL.

This clone was recorded a few times. The genes are TRBV5-8 and TRBJ2-1; D is uncertain. Germline V gene lookup returns CDR1 SGHTS and CDR2 YDEGEE. The CDR3 sequence is 13 residues long. The V end lost 9 bases, the J end lost 0 bases, and 10 bases lay between the germline ends. The DNA for the CDR3 is TGTGCCACCTTCCCCTTCTCCTACAATGAGCAGTTCTTC. It codes for CATFPFSYNEQFF.

At least ten counts were recorded for this clone. The V call is TRBV6-1, the J call TRBJ2-2; 9 nucleotides match TRBD2. The V segment lost 4 bases and the J segment 3 bases; nucleotides outside the gene matches: 6. This CDR3 is 16 amino acids long. CDR1 and CDR2 from the germline V gene are MNHNS and SASEGT. CDR3: CASSGLAGDDTGELFF. CDR3 nucleotide sequence: TGTGCCAGCAGTGGGTTAGCGGGAGATGACACCGGGGAGCTGTTTTTT.

Note on this clone: This may come from a read error, since a much larger clone is one base off. V is TRBV7-6 and J is TRBJ2-5, with 15 bases identical to TRBD2. Germline-derived CDR1 and CDR2 are SGHVS and FNYEAQ. This CDR3 is built from 17 residues. The CDR3, as DNA: TGTGCCAGCAGCAAGGGACTAGCGGGAGGATCCCAAGAGACCCGGTACTTC. Residues: CASSKGLAGGSQETRYF. Supplemented by reference TRBV7-6 and TRBJ2-5, the full variable domain reads GAGVSQSPRYKVTKRGQDVALRCDPISGHVSLYWYRQALGQGPEFLTYFNYEAQQDKSGLPNDRFSAERPEGSISTLTIQRTEQRDSAMYRCASSKGLAGGSQETRYFGPGTRLLVL.

This clone has only one observation. This chain uses TRBV29-1 with TRBJ2-7; D might be TRBD1 or TRBD2, each matching 5 bases. V lost 4 bases, J lost 3 bases, and 16 bases lay in between. From germline, CDR1 is SQVTM and CDR2 ANQGSEA. The CDR3 contains 14 residues. The CDR3 protein is CSVGGSAASYEQYF. CDR3 in DNA: TGCAGCGTTGGGGGGTCGGCGGCAAGCTACGAGCAGTACTTC.

This clone turned up a few times. This chain links TRBV6-1 with TRBJ2-2; 10 nucleotides line up with TRBD1. Germline V gene sequence: CDR1 MNHNS, CDR2 SASEGT. The CDR3 spans 14 residues. Trimming took 6 bases from V and 5 from J; bases not matched to a gene: 3. The CDR3 reads CASRGQGETGELFF. CDR3 nucleotide sequence: TGTGCCAGCAGAGGACAGGGGGAGACCGGGGAGCTGTTTTTT.

This chain links TRBV28 with TRBJ2-4, with TRBD2 identical over 10 bases. J gave up 0 bases and V 5 bases, and 10 bases lay outside the gene matches. In germline, CDR1 is MDHEN, CDR2 SYDVKM. The CDR3 totals 18 residues. CDR3 sequence (DNA): TGTGCCAGCAGTCCGCACCGAAGCGGGAGGGGAGCCAAAAACATTCAGTACTTC. Translation gives CASSPHRSGRGAKNIQYF.

This sequence joins TRBV27 and TRBJ2-7, with D hard to call. This CDR3 has 13 amino acids. V was pared by 4 bases and J by 3 bases, with 10 bases between. CDR1 is MNHEY, CDR2 SMNVEV, per germline (reference sequence). CDR3 protein: CASSSALGYEQYF. In DNA form, the CDR3 reads TGTGCCAGCAGTTCGGCCCTAGGCTACGAGCAGTACTTC.

The rearrangement uses TRBV9 and TRBJ2-1; 10 nucleotides align to TRBD2. Germline CDR1 reads SGDLS; CDR2 reads YYNGEE. Germline trimming cut 4 bases from V and 7 bases from J; bases unmatched to any gene: 26. CDR3 size: 21 residues. CDR3 protein: CASSYRERGLGLAGVMNEQFF. The CDR3 coding sequence is TGTGCCAGCAGCTACCGGGAGAGGGGCCTCGGGCTAGCGGGAGTCATGAATGAGCAGTTCTTC.

The chain carries TRBV14 and TRBJ2-2; D uncertain. CDR1 is SGHDN, CDR2 FVKESK, per germline. V shed 10 bases and J shed 0 bases, with 12 bases lying between them. CDR3 size: 14 residues. CDR3 DNA: TGTGCCACGAAAGGGAACACGAACACCGGGGAGCTGTTTTTT. Encoded protein: CATKGNTNTGELFF.

The chain couples TRBV6-4 to TRBJ2-7; D gene unclear. Trimming left V 5 bases short and J 0 bases short, with 8 bases between. CDR1 MRHNA and CDR2 SNTAGT come from the germline V gene. The CDR3 length is 13 residues. The chain's CDR3 is CASSLGGSYEQYF. CDR3 DNA sequence: TGTGCCAGCAGTTTAGGCGGCTCCTACGAGCAGTACTTC.

The chain carries TRBV18 and TRBJ2-1; D uncertain. The V and J ends lost 2 bases and 7 bases respectively, with 6 bases between them. The CDR3 is made up of 12 amino acids. Germline CDR1 and CDR2: KGHSH and LQKENI. CDR3 region: CASSPASNEQFF. For the CDR3, the DNA is TGTGCCAGCTCACCAGCGTCAAATGAGCAGTTCTTC.

The chain links TRBV28 to TRBJ2-7; 11 nucleotides line up with TRBD2. The CDR3 is made up of 18 amino acids. Germline lookup yields CDR1 MDHEN and CDR2 SYDVKM. V gave up 7 bases and J gave up 3 bases; unmatched junction bases: 17. Here the CDR3 DNA reads TGTGCCAGCAACACCCGTGCTAGCGGGAGGCACCCCGGCTACGAGCAGTACTTC. Translated: CASNTRASGRHPGYEQYF. Full variable domain (rest looked up from reference TRBV28 and TRBJ2-7): DVKVTQSSRYLVKRTGEKVFLECVQDMDHENMFWYRQDPGLGLRLIYFSYDVKMKEKGDIPEGYSVSREKKERFSLILESASTNQTSMYLCASNTRASGRHPGYEQYFGPGTRLTVT.